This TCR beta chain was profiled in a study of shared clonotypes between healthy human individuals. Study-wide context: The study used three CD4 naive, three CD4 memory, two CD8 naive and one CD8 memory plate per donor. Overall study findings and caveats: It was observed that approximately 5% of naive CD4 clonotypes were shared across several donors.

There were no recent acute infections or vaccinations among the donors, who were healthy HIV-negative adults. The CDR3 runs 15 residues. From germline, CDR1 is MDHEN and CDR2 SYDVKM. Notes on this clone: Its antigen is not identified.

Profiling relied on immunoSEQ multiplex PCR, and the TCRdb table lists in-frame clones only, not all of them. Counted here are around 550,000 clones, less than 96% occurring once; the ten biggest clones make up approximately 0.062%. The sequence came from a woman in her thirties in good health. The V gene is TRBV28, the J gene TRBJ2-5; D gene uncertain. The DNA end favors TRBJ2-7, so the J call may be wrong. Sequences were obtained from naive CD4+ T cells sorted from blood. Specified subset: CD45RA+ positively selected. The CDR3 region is CASSSSSGSLYEQYF. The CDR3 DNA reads TGTGCCAGCAGTTCCTCCTCCGGGTCCCTGTACGAGCAGTACTTC.